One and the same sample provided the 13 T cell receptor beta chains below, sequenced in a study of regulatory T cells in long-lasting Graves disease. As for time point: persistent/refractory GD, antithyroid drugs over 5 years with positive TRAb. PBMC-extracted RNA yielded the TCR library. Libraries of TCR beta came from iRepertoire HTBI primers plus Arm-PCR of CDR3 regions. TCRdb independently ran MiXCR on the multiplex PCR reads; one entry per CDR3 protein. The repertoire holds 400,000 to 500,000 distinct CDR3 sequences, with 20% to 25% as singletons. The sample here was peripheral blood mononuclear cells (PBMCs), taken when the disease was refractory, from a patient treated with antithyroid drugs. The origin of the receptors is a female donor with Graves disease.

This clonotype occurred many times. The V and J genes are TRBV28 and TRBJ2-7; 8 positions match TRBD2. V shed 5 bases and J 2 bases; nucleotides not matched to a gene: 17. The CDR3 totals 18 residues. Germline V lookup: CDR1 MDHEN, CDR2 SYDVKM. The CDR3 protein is CASSPAPLYGTRPYEQYF. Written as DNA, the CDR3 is TGTGCCAGCAGTCCTGCTCCGCTCTACGGGACTAGACCCTACGAGCAGTACTTC.

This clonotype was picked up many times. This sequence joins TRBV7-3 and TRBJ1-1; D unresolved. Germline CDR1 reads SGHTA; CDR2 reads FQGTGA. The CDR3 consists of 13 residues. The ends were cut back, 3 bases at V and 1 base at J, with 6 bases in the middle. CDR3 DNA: TGTGCCAGCAGCTTCCAAGAGAACACTGAAGCTTTCTTT. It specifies CASSFQENTEAFF.

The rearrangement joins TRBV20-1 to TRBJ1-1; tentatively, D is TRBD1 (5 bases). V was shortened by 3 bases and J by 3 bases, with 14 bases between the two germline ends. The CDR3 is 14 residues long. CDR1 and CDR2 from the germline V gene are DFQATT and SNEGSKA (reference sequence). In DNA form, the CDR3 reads TGCAGTGCTAGCCGCCCCTTAGGGGACACTGAAGCTTTCTTT. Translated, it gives CSASRPLGDTEAFF.

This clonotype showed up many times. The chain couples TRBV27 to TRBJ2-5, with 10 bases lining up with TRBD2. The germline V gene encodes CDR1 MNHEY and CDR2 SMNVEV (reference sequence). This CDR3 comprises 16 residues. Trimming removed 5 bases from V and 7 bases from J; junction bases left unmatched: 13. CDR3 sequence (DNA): TGTGCCAGCAGTCTAGGGTCTAGCGGGAGCTATGGGACCCAGTACTTC. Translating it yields CASSLGSSGSYGTQYF.

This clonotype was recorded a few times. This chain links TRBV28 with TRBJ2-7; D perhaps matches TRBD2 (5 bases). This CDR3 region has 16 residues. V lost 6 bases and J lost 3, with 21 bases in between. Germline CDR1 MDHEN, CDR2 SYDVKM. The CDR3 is CASSPGGLVGDYEQYF. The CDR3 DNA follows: TGTGCCAGCAGCCCCGGAGGCCTTGTTGGGGACTACGAGCAGTACTTC.

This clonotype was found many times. CDR3: CASAGQMNTEAFF. The CDR3 DNA sequence: TGTGCCAGCGCGGGACAGATGAACACTGAAGCTTTCTTT. The chain is built from TRBV12-3 or TRBV12-4 and TRBJ1-1; 7 nucleotides agree with TRBD1. The CDR3 loop spans 13 amino acids. V trimming: 8 bases; J trimming: 0 bases; junction bases outside the gene matches: 3.

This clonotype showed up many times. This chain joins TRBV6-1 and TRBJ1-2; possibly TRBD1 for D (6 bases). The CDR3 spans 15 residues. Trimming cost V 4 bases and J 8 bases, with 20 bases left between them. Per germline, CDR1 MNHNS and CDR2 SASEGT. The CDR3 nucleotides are TGTGCCAGCAGTGGGGGGCGGAAGCCTCTCAGGGGCTACACCTTC. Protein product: CASSGGRKPLRGYTF.

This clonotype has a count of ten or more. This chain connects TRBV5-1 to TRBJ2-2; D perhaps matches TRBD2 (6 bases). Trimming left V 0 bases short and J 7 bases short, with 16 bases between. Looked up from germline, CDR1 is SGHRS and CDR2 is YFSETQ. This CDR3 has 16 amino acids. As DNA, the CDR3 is TGCGCCAGCAGCTTGGCTTCTACTCGGGAGTACGGGGAGCTGTTTTTT. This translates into CASSLASTREYGELFF.

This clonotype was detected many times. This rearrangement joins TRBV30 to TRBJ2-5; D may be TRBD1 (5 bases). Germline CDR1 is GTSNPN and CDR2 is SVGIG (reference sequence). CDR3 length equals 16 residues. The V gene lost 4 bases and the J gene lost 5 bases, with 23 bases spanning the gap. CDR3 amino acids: CAWNRVGRAIEETQYF. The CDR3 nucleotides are TGTGCCTGGAACCGGGTGGGCAGGGCTATTGAGGAGACCCAGTACTTC.

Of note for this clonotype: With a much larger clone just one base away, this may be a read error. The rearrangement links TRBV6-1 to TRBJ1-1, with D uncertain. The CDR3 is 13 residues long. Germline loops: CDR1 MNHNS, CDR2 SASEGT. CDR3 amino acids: CATTSPRNTEAFF. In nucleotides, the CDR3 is TGTGCAACAACAAGTCCCAGGAACACTGAAGCTTTCTTT.

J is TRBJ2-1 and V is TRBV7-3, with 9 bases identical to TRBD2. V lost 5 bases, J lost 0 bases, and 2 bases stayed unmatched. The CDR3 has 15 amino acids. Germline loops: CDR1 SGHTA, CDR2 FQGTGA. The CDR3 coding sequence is TGTGCCAGCAGCGCTAGCGGGACCTCCTACAATGAGCAGTTCTTC. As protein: CASSASGTSYNEQFF.

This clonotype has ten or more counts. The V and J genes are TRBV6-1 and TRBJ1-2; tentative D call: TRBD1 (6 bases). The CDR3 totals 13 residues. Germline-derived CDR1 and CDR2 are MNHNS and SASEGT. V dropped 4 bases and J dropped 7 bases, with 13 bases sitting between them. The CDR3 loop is CASSVTGSRGYTF. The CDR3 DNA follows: TGTGCCAGCAGTGTTACAGGGAGCCGTGGCTACACCTTC.

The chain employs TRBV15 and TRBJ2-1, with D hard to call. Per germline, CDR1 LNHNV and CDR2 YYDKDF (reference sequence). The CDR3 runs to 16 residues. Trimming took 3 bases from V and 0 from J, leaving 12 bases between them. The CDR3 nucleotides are TGTGCCACCAGCAGTGTCTGGGCGAGCTCCTACAATGAGCAGTTCTTC. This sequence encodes CATSSVWASSYNEQFF.